This T cell receptor beta chain appears in the sequencing data of a study of cytomegalovirus exposure and HLA in healthy donors. At the level of the study: Unique TCR beta sequences numbering 117 million came from around 180 million T cells in an earlier analysis. Study observations and caveats: Rare TCR sequences predominated, though certain public TCRs were found in many donors. In an earlier analysis, most TCR beta V segments were productive about 87% or about 30% of the time. The study labeled around 160 TCR beta chains cytomegalovirus-associated.

This clone appeared a few times. Its specificity is unknown. Germline V lookup: CDR1 SGHAT, CDR2 FQNNGV. The CDR3 contains 13 residues. Trimming took 7 bases from V and 6 from J, leaving 13 bases between them. PCR amplification relied on 60 Vbeta primers (plus 13 Jbeta primers). Using immunoSEQ multiplex PCR, the repertoire was profiled, and TCRdb retains in-frame clones only, with some absent. The sample has around 120,000 clones, approximately 72% seen once; the top ten hold more than 7.5%. V and J are TRBV11-2 and TRBJ2-1; perhaps TRBD1 as D (5 bases). This sequence was found in a woman aged 45-59 years in good health and CMV-seropositive. Sequenced input: PBMCs. The CDR3 DNA follows: TGTGCCAGCACCCCAGGGTCTGCCAATGAGCAGTTCTTC. This sequence encodes CASTPGSANEQFF.